The present T cell receptor (beta chain) was sequenced within a study of pediatric ulcerative colitis. Study in general: Six or seven patients showed pancolitis and two showed left-sided colitis.

A note on this clone: What it binds is not known.

Only in-frame clones appear in the TCRdb table, and some are missing; sequencing was by immunoSEQ multiplex PCR. The sample carries about 36,000 clones, around 78% recorded once. The CDR3 runs 12 residues. Germline assignment: CDR1 MNHEY and CDR2 SVGAGI. Trimming left V 0 bases short and J 6 bases short, with 5 bases between. General observations from the study: A couple of rectal CDR3 clonotypes occurred in all ulcerative colitis patients. Compared with controls, ulcerative colitis showed greater blood-rectum clone sharing.

This chain connects TRBV6-5 to TRBJ1-2; unclear D gene. The sequenced sample was blood. This TCR was recovered from a girl aged 10 to 17 with moderate ulcerative colitis. The CDR3 coding sequence is TGTGCCAGCAGTTACTCCGGGGATGGCTACACCTTC. The encoded protein is CASSYSGDGYTF.